The 9 T cell receptor beta chains listed next were all sequenced from one sample in a study of blood T cell repertoires in COVID-19 (dated by TCRdb to the early 2020s). The library was generated by the immunoSEQ multiplex PCR assay. TCRdb holds this immuneACCESS table with in-frame rearrangements only. Some clones are missing; in checked studies, unresolved V genes explain under half, and the rest has no known cause. The sample table lists roughly 100,000 clones, roughly 84% of them with a count of one. The ten largest account for 10% to 15% of the sample. Sequencing input: peripheral blood. The source is a human donor in a cohort sampled during active or convalescent COVID-19.

This clone appeared a few times. V usage is TRBV7-2 and J usage is TRBJ1-2; D gene unclear. This CDR3 contains 13 residues. Germline values: CDR1 SGHTA, CDR2 FQGNSA. V gave up 6 bases and J gave up 4 bases, with 12 bases separating them. The CDR3 protein is CASSLASSYGYTF. The CDR3 coding sequence is TGTGCCAGCAGTCTAGCCTCGAGCTATGGCTACACCTTC.

The V call is TRBV19, the J call TRBJ1-5; D ambiguous. The CDR3 length is 13 residues. Germline CDR1 and CDR2: LNHDA and SQIVND (reference sequence). Trimming took 1 base from V and 11 from J, leaving 12 bases between them. Written as DNA, the CDR3 is TGTGCCAGTAGTATAGGGCAGTATGCTGCCCAGCATTTT. Encoded protein: CASSIGQYAAQHF.

The sample holds one count of this clone. The gene calls are TRBV7-9 and TRBJ1-1, with 8 positions matching TRBD1. The germline CDR1 and CDR2 sequences are SEHNR and FQNEAQ (reference sequence). The CDR3 is 17 amino acids. V lost 1 base and J lost 6; bases outside the gene matches: 13. Written as DNA, the CDR3 is TGTGCCAGCAGCTTAGGTTTTCAGGGGGCGCGAAGGTCTGAAGCTTTCTTT. It specifies CASSLGFQGARRSEAFF.

The gene calls are TRBV7-9 and TRBJ1-6, with D possibly TRBD1 on 6 matching bases. V lost 5 bases to trimming and J lost 7 bases, with 12 bases between them. Germline loops: CDR1 SEHNR, CDR2 FQNEAQ (reference sequence). The CDR3 sequence is 14 residues long. The CDR3 loop reads CASSRDTKNSPLHF. The DNA for the CDR3 is TGTGCCAGCAGCCGGGACACCAAGAATTCACCCCTCCACTTT. The variable domain in full, completed from reference TRBV7-9 and TRBJ1-6, reads DTGVSQNPRHKITKRGQNVTFRCDPISEHNRLYWYRQTLGQGPEFLTYFQNEAQLEKSRLLSDRFSAERPKGSFSTLEIQRTEQGDSAMYLCASSRDTKNSPLHFGNGTRLTVT.

J is TRBJ2-1 and V is TRBV7-2; TRBD2 aligns across 11 bases. This CDR3 comprises 15 residues. V shed 6 bases and J 12 bases; nucleotides not matched to a gene: 13. CDR1 and CDR2 from the germline V gene are SGHTA and FQGNSA. CDR3 amino acids: CASRQGLAGGIRQFF. In DNA form, the CDR3 reads TGTGCCAGCAGGCAGGGGCTAGCGGGGGGTATCCGGCAGTTCTTC.

The chain has TRBV5-1 and TRBJ1-4; weak D call: TRBD1 (5 bases). CDR1 and CDR2 (germline): SGHRS, YFSETQ. This CDR3 is built from 14 residues. The ends were cut back, 2 bases at V and 8 bases at J, with 13 bases in the middle. CDR3 sequence reads: CASSFGGVGEKLFF. In DNA form, the CDR3 reads TGCGCCAGCAGCTTCGGGGGAGTCGGCGAAAAACTGTTTTTT.

The chain joins TRBV19 to TRBJ2-1; D perhaps matches TRBD2 (6 bases). The germline gives CDR1 LNHDA, CDR2 SQIVND (reference sequence). With 1 base removed from V and 9 bases from J, the gap between germline ends came to 10 bases. This CDR3 contains 13 residues. The CDR3 DNA sequence: TGTGCCAGTAGTATAGTAGGAGGGTTTGAGCAGTTCTTC. This codes for CASSIVGGFEQFF. The variable domain in full, with the rest retrieved from reference TRBV19 and TRBJ2-1, is DGGITQSPKYLFRKEGQNVTLSCEQNLNHDAMYWYRQDPGQGLRLIYYSQIVNDFQKGDIAEGYSVSREKKESFPLTVTSAQKNPTAFYLCASSIVGGFEQFFGPGTRLTVL.

This sequence joins TRBV7-9 and TRBJ1-1; no reliable D call. The CDR3 consists of 13 residues. V lost 6 bases and J lost 0, with 8 bases in between. The V gene's germline CDR1 is SEHNR and CDR2 FQNEAQ (reference sequence). CDR3 in amino acids: CASSQALNTEAFF. CDR3 in DNA: TGTGCCAGCAGTCAAGCGTTGAACACTGAAGCTTTCTTT.

The CDR3 coding sequence is TGCAGCGTTGAGGGACAGGGAGATGAAAAACTGTTTTTT. Amino acid sequence: CSVEGQGDEKLFF. V and J are TRBV29-1 and TRBJ1-4; 9 bases map to TRBD1. The junction had 2 bases not matched to a gene; V was cut back by 3 bases and J by 6 bases. This CDR3 is 13 amino acids long. Germline values: CDR1 SQVTM, CDR2 ANQGSEA.